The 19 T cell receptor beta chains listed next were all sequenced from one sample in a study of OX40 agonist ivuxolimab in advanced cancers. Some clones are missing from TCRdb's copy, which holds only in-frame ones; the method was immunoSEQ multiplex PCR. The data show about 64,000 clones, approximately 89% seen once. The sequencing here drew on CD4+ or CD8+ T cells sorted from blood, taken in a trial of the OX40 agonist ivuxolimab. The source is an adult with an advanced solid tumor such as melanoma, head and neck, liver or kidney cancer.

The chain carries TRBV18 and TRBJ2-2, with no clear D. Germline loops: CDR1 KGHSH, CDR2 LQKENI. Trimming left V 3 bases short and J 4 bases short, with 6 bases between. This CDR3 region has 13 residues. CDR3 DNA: TGTGCCAGCTCACCGGGCTTCACCGGGGAGCTGTTTTTT. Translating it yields CASSPGFTGELFF. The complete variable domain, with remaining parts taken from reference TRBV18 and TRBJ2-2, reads NAGVMQNPRHLVRRRGQEARLRCSPMKGHSHVYWYRQLPEEGLKFMVYLQKENIIDESGMPKERFSAEFPKEGPSILRIQQVVRGDSAAYFCASSPGFTGELFFGEGSRLTVL.

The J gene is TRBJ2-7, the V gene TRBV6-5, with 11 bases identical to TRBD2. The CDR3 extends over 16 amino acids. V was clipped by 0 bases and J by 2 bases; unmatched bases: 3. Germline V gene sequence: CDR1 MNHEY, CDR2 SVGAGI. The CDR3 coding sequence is TGTGCCAGCAGTTACTCGTCACTAGCGGGAGCCTACGAGCAGTACTTC. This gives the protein CASSYSSLAGAYEQYF.

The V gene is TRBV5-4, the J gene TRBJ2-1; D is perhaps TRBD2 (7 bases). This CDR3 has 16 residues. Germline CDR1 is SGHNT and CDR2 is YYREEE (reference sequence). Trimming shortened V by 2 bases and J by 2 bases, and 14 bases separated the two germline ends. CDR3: CASSFGGGGPYNEQFF. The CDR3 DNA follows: TGTGCCAGCAGCTTCGGCGGGGGCGGGCCCTACAATGAGCAGTTCTTC.

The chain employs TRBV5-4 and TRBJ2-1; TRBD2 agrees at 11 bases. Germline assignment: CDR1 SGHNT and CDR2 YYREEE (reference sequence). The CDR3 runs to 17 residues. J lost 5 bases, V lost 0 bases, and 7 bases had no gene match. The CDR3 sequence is CASSLAWTSGSNNEQFF. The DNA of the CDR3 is TGTGCCAGCAGCTTGGCTTGGACTAGCGGGTCTAACAATGAGCAGTTCTTC.

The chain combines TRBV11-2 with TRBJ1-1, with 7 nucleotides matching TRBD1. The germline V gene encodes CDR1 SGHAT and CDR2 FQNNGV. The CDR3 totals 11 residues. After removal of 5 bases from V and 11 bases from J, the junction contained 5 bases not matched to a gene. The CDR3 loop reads CASSPGGAAFF. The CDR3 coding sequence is TGTGCCAGCAGCCCAGGGGGGGCGGCTTTCTTT.

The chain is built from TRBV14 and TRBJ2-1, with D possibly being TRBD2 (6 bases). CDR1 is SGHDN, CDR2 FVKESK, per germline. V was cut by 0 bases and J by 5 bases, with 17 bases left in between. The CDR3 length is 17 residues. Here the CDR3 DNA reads TGTGCCAGCAGCCAAGAACGGGGGAGAGGGTTAAACAATGAGCAGTTCTTC. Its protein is CASSQERGRGLNNEQFF.

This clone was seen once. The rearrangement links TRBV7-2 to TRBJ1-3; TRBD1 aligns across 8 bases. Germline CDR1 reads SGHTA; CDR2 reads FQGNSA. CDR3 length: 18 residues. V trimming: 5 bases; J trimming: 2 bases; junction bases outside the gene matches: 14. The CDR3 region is CASSASFPGTGAGNTIYF. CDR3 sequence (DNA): TGTGCCAGCAGCGCCTCATTCCCTGGGACAGGCGCTGGAAACACCATATATTTT.

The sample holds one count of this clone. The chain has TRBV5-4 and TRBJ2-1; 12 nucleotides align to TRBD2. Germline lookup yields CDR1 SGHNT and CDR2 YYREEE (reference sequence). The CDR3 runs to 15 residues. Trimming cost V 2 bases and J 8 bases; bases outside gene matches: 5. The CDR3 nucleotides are TGTGCCAGCAGCTTTAGACTAGCGGGAGTGGATGAGCAGTTCTTC. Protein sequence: CASSFRLAGVDEQFF.

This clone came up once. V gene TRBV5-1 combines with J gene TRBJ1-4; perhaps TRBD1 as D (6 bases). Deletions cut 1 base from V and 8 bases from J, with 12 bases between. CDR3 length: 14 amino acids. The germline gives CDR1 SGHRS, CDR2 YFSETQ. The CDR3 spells CASSLSGEGEKLFF. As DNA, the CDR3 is TGCGCCAGCAGCTTGTCAGGGGAAGGGGAAAAACTGTTTTTT.

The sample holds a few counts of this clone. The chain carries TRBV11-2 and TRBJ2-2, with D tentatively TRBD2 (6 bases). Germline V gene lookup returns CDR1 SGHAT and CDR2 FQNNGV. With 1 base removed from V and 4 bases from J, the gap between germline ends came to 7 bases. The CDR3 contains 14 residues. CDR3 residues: CASSLVAVTGELFF. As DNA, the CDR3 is TGTGCCAGCAGCTTAGTAGCGGTCACCGGGGAGCTGTTTTTT.

This CDR3 reads CASSQPGQGTDTQYF. The CDR3 nucleotides read TGTGCCAGCAGCCAACCGGGACAGGGAACAGATACGCAGTATTTT. V and J are TRBV7-9 and TRBJ2-3, with 9 nucleotides matching TRBD1. There are 15 residues in the CDR3. From germline, CDR1 is SEHNR and CDR2 FQNEAQ (reference sequence). V shed 5 bases, J shed 3 bases, and the junction held 6 bases outside the gene matches.

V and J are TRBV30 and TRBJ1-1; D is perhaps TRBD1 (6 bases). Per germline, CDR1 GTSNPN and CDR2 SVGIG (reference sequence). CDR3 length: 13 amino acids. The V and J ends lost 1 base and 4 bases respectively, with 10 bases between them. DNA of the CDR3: TGTGCCTGGAGTGGAGGGGGGCTCACTGAAGCTTTCTTT. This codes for CAWSGGGLTEAFF.

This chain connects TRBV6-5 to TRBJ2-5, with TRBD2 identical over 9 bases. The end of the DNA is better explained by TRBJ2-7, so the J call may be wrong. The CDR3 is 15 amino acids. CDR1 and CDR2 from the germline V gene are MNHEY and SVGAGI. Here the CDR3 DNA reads TGTGCCAGCAGCTCCTCGACTAGCGGAAACTACGAGCAGTACTTC. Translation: CASSSSTSGNYEQYF.

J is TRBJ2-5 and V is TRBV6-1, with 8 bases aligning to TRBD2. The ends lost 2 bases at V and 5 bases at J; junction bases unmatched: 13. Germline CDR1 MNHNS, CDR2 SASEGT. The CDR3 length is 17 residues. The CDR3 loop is CASSEYGGAGLGETQYF. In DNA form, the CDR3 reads TGTGCCAGCAGTGAATACGGGGGGGCAGGTCTCGGGGAGACCCAGTACTTC.

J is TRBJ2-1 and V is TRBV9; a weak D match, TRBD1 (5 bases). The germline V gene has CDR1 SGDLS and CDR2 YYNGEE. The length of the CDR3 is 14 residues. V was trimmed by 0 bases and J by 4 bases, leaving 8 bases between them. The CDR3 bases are TGTGCCAGCAGCGTAGTGGACATTTACAATGAGCAGTTCTTC. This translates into CASSVVDIYNEQFF. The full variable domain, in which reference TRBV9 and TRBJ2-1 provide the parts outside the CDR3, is DSGVTQTPKHLITATGQRVTLRCSPRSGDLSVYWYQQSLDQGLQFLIQYYNGEERAKGNILERFSAQQFPDLHSELNLSSLELGDSALYFCASSVVDIYNEQFFGPGTRLTVL.

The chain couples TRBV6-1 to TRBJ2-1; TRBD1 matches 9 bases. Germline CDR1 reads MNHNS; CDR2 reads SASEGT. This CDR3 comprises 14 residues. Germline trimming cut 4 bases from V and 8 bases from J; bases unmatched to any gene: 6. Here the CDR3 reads CASSADRGFHEQFF. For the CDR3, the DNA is TGTGCCAGCAGTGCGGACAGGGGTTTCCATGAGCAGTTCTTC.

The CDR3 loop is CASSVLATYNEQFF. The CDR3 DNA sequence: TGTGCCAGCAGCGTACTAGCGACCTACAATGAGCAGTTCTTC. The chain recombines TRBV9 with TRBJ2-1; a possible D gene is TRBD2 (6 bases). The germline V gene encodes CDR1 SGDLS and CDR2 YYNGEE. V was clipped by 1 base and J by 2 bases, with 7 bases between them. The CDR3 runs to 14 residues.

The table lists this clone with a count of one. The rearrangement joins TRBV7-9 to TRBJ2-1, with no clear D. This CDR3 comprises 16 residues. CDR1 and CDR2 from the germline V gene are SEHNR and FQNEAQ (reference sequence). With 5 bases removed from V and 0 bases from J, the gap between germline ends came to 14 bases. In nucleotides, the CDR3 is TGTGCCAGCAGCGCCCAACACCTGAGCTCCTACAATGAGCAGTTCTTC. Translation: CASSAQHLSSYNEQFF.

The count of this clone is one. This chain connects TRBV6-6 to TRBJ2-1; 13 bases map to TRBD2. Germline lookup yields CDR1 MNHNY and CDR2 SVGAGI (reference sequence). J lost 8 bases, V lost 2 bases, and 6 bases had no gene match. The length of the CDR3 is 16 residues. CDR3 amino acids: CASSYPRTSGGDEQFF. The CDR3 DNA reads TGTGCCAGCAGTTACCCCAGGACTAGCGGGGGCGATGAGCAGTTCTTC.